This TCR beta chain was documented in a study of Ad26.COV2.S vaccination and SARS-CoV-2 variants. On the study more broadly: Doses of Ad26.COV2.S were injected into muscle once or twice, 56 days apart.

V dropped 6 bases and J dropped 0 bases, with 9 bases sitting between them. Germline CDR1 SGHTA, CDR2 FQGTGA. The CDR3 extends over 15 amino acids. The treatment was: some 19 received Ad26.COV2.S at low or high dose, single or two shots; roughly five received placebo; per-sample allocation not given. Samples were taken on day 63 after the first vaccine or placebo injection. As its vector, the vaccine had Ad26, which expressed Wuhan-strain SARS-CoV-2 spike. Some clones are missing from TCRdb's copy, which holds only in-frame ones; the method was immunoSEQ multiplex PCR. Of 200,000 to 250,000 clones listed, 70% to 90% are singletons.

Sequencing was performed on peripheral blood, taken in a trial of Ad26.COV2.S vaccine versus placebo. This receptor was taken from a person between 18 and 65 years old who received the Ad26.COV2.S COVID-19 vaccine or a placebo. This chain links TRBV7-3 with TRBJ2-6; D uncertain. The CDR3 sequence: CASRKDPSGANVLTF. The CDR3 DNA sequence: TGTGCCAGCAGAAAGGACCCCTCTGGGGCCAACGTCCTGACTTTC.